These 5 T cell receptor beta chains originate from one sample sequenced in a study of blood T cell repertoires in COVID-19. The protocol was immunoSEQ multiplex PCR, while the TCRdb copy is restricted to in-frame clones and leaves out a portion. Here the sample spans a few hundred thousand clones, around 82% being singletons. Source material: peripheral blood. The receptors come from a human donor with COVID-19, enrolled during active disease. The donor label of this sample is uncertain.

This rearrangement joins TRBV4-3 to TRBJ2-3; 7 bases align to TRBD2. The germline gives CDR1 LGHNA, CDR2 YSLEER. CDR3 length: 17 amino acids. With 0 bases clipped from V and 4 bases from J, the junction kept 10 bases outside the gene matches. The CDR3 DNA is TGCGCCAGCAGCCAAGATTTTTTCGCGGGAGTGGCAGATACGCAGTATTTT. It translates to CASSQDFFAGVADTQYF.

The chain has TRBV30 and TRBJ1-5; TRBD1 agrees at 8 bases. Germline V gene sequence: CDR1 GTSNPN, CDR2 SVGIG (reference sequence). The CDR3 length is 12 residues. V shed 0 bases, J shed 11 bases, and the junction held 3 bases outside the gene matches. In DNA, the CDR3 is TGTGCCTGGAGTGTATACAGGGGGACCCAGCATTTT. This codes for CAWSVYRGTQHF.

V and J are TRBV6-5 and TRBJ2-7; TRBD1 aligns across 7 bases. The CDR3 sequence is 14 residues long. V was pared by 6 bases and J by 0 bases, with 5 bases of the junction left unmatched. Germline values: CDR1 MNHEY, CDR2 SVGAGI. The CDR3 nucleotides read TGTGCCAGCAGGCCAGGGGGTAGCTCCTACGAGCAGTACTTC. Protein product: CASRPGGSSYEQYF.

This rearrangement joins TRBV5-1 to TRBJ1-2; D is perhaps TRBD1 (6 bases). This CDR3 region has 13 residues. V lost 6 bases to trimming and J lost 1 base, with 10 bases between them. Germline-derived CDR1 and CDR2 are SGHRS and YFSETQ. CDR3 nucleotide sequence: TGCGCCAGCAAATGGGACAATAACTATGGCTACACCTTC. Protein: CASKWDNNYGYTF.

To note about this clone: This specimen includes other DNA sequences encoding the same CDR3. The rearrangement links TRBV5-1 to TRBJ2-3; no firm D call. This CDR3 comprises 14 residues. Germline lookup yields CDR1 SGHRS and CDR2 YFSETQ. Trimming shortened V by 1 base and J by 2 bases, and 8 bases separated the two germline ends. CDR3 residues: CASSLLQNTDTQYF. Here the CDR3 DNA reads TGCGCCAGCAGCTTGTTACAGAACACAGATACGCAGTATTTT.